This is a list of T cell receptor beta chains from one sample in a study of T-cell memory formation after mild COVID-19. TCRdb re-analysed the 5' RACE reads in MiXCR, keeping a single row per CDR3 protein. The table records fewer than 200,000 distinct CDR3 sequences, around 18% of them present only once. Input material: PBMCs or a T cell subset sorted from them (not recorded which). All receptors come from a man aged 18 to 35 who had mild COVID-19 (a few samples of this study predate the infection). Cell type and time point are not known. Each CDR3 is given without its conserved first and last residue. The order of the fields is J gene, V gene, CDR3 length, CDR3 protein.

>TRBJ2-1|TRBV20-1|13
SAPIAGGLTPERF
>TRBJ2-1|TRBV6-2/TRBV6-3|10
ASSSQSGRRF
>TRBJ1-2|TRBV20-1|9
SARSNYGYT
>TRBJ1-5|TRBV4-1|18
ASSQFGVRTGGRDNQPQH
>TRBJ1-4|TRBV4-1|14
ASSQERALRGEKLF
>TRBJ2-3|TRBV10-1|11
ASSEVFTDTQY
>TRBJ1-4|TRBV4-3|16
ASSQDRAGHATNEKLF
>TRBJ2-1|TRBV24-1|14
ATSDRVEGAYNEQF
>TRBJ1-2|TRBV5-1|11
ASSGHWDGGYT
>TRBJ2-5|TRBV18|11
ASQLPGTETQY